Shown below are 18 T cell receptor beta chains from a single sample sequenced in a study of cytomegalovirus exposure and HLA in healthy donors. The assay was immunoSEQ multiplex PCR, and TCRdb's table has in-frame clones only and misses some. The sample lists more than 250,000 clones, roughly nine tenths occurring once. Sequenced sample: PBMCs. These receptors all come from a woman under 40 in good health and CMV-seropositive.

This clone was seen a single time. The V gene is TRBV7-2, the J gene TRBJ2-5, with 8 bases fitting TRBD2. Looked up from germline, CDR1 is SGHTA and CDR2 is FQGNSA. Losses at the gene ends were 3 bases for V and 4 bases for J; bases not matched to a gene: 4. The CDR3 loop spans 14 amino acids. As DNA, the CDR3 is TGTGCCAGCAGCTTGTGGCTAGCGGGAGAGACCCAGTACTTC. Translated, it gives CASSLWLAGETQYF.

This clone was observed once. The V call is TRBV4-3, the J call TRBJ2-7; 9 positions agree with TRBD1. This CDR3 is 15 amino acids long. V was pared by 4 bases and J by 4 bases, with 8 bases of the junction left unmatched. Per the germline V gene, CDR1 is LGHNA and CDR2 is YSLEER. The CDR3 nucleotides are TGCGCCAGCAGCCGACAACAGGGGGCGTTATACGAGCAGTACTTC. Translation gives CASSRQQGALYEQYF.

This chain connects TRBV6-6 to TRBJ2-3, with no clear D. Germline CDR1 MNHNY, CDR2 SVGAGI (reference sequence). This CDR3 has 10 amino acids. V was cut by 5 bases and J by 5 bases, with 2 bases left in between. The CDR3 nucleotides read TGTGCCAGCAGTGAAGATACGCAGTATTTT. Protein product: CASSEDTQYF.

The chain employs TRBV27 and TRBJ2-1, with 7 bases matching TRBD1. The V gene end was trimmed by 5 bases and the J gene end by 9 bases; junction bases not matched to a gene: 13. The CDR3 totals 15 residues. Germline lookup yields CDR1 MNHEY and CDR2 SMNVEV (reference sequence). The CDR3 protein is CASSPRRQGAGEQFF. The CDR3 DNA reads TGTGCCAGCAGTCCACGACGACAGGGTGCCGGTGAGCAGTTCTTC.

The CDR3 bases are TGCGCCAGCAGCTTACAGGGTACGGGGGAAAAACTGTTTTTT. It codes for CASSLQGTGEKLFF. The J gene is TRBJ1-4, the V gene TRBV5-1; TRBD1 might be the D (6 bases). Germline V gene lookup returns CDR1 SGHRS and CDR2 YFSETQ. The CDR3 loop spans 14 amino acids. V lost 2 bases and J lost 8, with 13 bases in between.

V usage is TRBV6-4 and J usage is TRBJ1-3; a possible D gene is TRBD1 (6 bases). Between the trimmed V and J ends, which lost 0 bases and 4 bases, there was a span of 13 bases. The CDR3 consists of 16 residues. Per germline, CDR1 MRHNA and CDR2 SNTAGT. CDR3 amino acids: CASSDSKQGRGNTIYF. CDR3 coding DNA: TGTGCCAGCAGTGACTCGAAACAGGGTAGAGGAAACACCATATATTTT.

This clone was seen only once. This CDR3 is CASSQGGDLTYEQYF. CDR3 in DNA: TGCGCCAGCAGCCAAGGAGGGGATTTGACCTACGAGCAGTACTTC. V usage is TRBV4-3 and J usage is TRBJ2-7; D could derive from TRBD1 or TRBD2 (5 bases each). Trimming shortened V by 1 base and J by 2 bases, and 12 bases separated the two germline ends. The germline CDR1 and CDR2 sequences are LGHNA and YSLEER. The CDR3 covers 15 residues.

V is TRBV7-6 and J is TRBJ2-7; tentative D call: TRBD2 (6 bases). This CDR3 spans 15 amino acids. CDR1 SGHVS and CDR2 FNYEAQ come from the germline V gene. V lost 5 bases and J 4 bases, leaving 18 bases between the germline ends. DNA for the CDR3: TGTGCCAGCAGCCCGGGACCATCGGGGGAATACGAGCAGTACTTC. This encodes CASSPGPSGEYEQYF.

The CDR3 DNA sequence: TGTGCCAGCAGCTTAGCAGAAGACTCCTACGAGCAGTACTTC. It encodes CASSLAEDSYEQYF. The chain carries TRBV7-9 and TRBJ2-7, with D unresolved. This CDR3 is 14 amino acids long. Per the germline V gene, CDR1 is SEHNR and CDR2 is FQNEAQ (reference sequence). Trimming pared 0 bases from V and 0 bases from J, leaving 6 bases between. The complete variable domain, with remaining parts taken from reference TRBV7-9 and TRBJ2-7, reads DTGVSQNPRHKITKRGQNVTFRCDPISEHNRLYWYRQTLGQGPEFLTYFQNEAQLEKSRLLSDRFSAERPKGSFSTLEIQRTEQGDSAMYLCASSLAEDSYEQYFGPGTRLTVT.

The rearrangement links TRBV28 to TRBJ2-7; D gene unclear. Trimming shortened V by 6 bases and J by 0 bases, and 12 bases separated the two germline ends. The CDR3 runs 14 residues. The germline gives CDR1 MDHEN, CDR2 SYDVKM. CDR3 nucleotides: TGTGCCAGCAGCTACATGACGGGCTCCTACGAGCAGTACTTC. Protein product: CASSYMTGSYEQYF.

The chain links TRBV5-1 to TRBJ1-1, with D maybe TRBD1 (6 bases). CDR1 and CDR2 from the germline V gene are SGHRS and YFSETQ. V was trimmed by 1 base and J by 4 bases, leaving 8 bases between them. The CDR3 is 13 amino acids. DNA for the CDR3: TGCGCCAGCAGCTTGATGGACAGCACTGAAGCTTTCTTT. Protein sequence: CASSLMDSTEAFF.

The genes are TRBV6-6 and TRBJ1-2; D gene ambiguous. V was cut by 4 bases and J by 3 bases, with 6 bases left in between. This CDR3 comprises 12 residues. CDR1 is MNHNY and CDR2 is SVGAGI in the germline V gene (reference sequence). The CDR3, as DNA: TGTGCCAGCAGTTCCCCAGACTATGGCTACACCTTC. It translates to CASSSPDYGYTF.

J is TRBJ1-6 and V is TRBV4-3, with 9 positions matching TRBD1. Per germline, CDR1 LGHNA and CDR2 YSLEER. CDR3 length: 17 amino acids. Trimming at V came to 0 bases and at J to 12 bases, leaving 12 bases not matched to a gene. CDR3 residues: CASSQESSTGGERPLHF. The CDR3 coding sequence is TGCGCCAGCAGCCAAGAGTCCTCTACAGGGGGCGAAAGACCCCTCCACTTT.

This clone was detected once. This chain links TRBV5-4 with TRBJ2-1; the D is unclear. The germline CDR1 and CDR2 sequences are SGHNT and YYREEE (reference sequence). V lost 3 bases, J lost 4 bases, and 8 bases lay in between. The CDR3 extends over 13 amino acids. The CDR3 loop reads CASSWARYNEQFF. The DNA for the CDR3 is TGTGCCAGCAGCTGGGCGAGATACAATGAGCAGTTCTTC.

This rearrangement joins TRBV21-1 to TRBJ2-3; the D call TRBD1 from the table was never checked on the DNA. TRBV21-1 is a listed pseudogene. The CDR3 extends over 17 amino acids. The CDR3 protein is CASSGRDSSTSTDTQYF. The CDR3 DNA reads TGTGCCAGCAGCGGAAGGGACAGTTCTACTAGCACAGATACGCAGTATTTT.

This clone showed up just once. J is TRBJ1-1 and V is TRBV5-5; D perhaps matches TRBD1 (5 bases). From germline, CDR1 is SGHKS and CDR2 YYEKEE (reference sequence). The V gene lost 0 bases and the J gene lost 1 base, with 13 bases spanning the gap. The CDR3 contains 16 residues. CDR3 protein: CASSLGREGTNTEAFF. DNA for the CDR3: TGTGCCAGCAGCTTGGGCAGGGAGGGTACGAACACTGAAGCTTTCTTT.

The CDR3 nucleotides are TGTGCCAGCAGCTACATGGAGGGTAATGAAAAACTGTTTTTT. Translated: CASSYMEGNEKLFF. The chain recombines TRBV4-2 with TRBJ1-4; D ambiguous. Per the germline V gene, CDR1 is LGHNA and CDR2 is YNFKEQ. Trimming shortened V by 5 bases and J by 4 bases, and 11 bases separated the two germline ends. The CDR3 sequence is 14 residues long.

V usage is TRBV7-9 and J usage is TRBJ1-2; TRBD1 is a possible D gene (6 bases). Germline CDR1 and CDR2: SEHNR and FQNEAQ (reference sequence). The CDR3 contains 14 residues. V lost 1 base to trimming and J lost 7 bases, with 13 bases between them. As DNA, the CDR3 is TGTGCCAGCAGCTTAGTCCAGGGGCCGGGTGGCTACACCTTC. This translates into CASSLVQGPGGYTF.